Each of the 31 T cell receptor beta chains below was sequenced from the same sample in a study of blood T cell repertoires in COVID-19 (dated by TCRdb to about 2020). The method was the immunoSEQ multiplex PCR assay. As stored in TCRdb, this immuneACCESS dataset retains in-frame rearrangements with V and J assigned. A fraction of the clones does not appear; measured against another copy, unresolved V genes explain less than half of the discrepancy, and the remainder lacks a known reason. Present in this sample are around 150,000 clones, around nine tenths of which were seen just once. The ten largest make up around 5% of the sample. The sequenced material came from peripheral blood. These receptor sequences come from a human donor in a cohort sampled during active COVID-19.

The chain couples TRBV2 to TRBJ2-1; D is uncertain. V was clipped by 7 bases and J by 5 bases, with 15 bases between them. The CDR3 loop spans 14 amino acids. Germline CDR1 is SNHLY and CDR2 is FYNNEI. The CDR3 sequence is CASKPWAVDNEQFF. The CDR3 nucleotides are TGTGCCAGCAAACCCTGGGCCGTAGACAATGAGCAGTTCTTC. Full variable domain (remainder filled in from reference TRBV2 and TRBJ2-1): EPEVTQTPSHQVTQMGQEVILRCVPISNHLYFYWYRQILGQKVEFLVSFYNNEISEKSEIFDDQFSVERPDGSNFTLKIRSTKLEDSAMYFCASKPWAVDNEQFFGPGTRLTVL.

The rearrangement uses TRBV7-9 and TRBJ2-1; TRBD1 aligns across 7 bases. Germline V lookup: CDR1 SEHNR, CDR2 FQNEAQ (reference sequence). The J segment lost 5 bases and the V segment lost 4 bases, leaving 8 bases of the junction unmatched. The CDR3 has 15 residues. DNA of the CDR3: TGTGCCAGCAGCTCGACCGGGACAGCCAACAATGAGCAGTTCTTC. This encodes CASSSTGTANNEQFF.

This sequence joins TRBV5-4 and TRBJ2-1, with TRBD1 matching 11 bases. Per the germline V gene, CDR1 is SGHNT and CDR2 is YYREEE (reference sequence). The CDR3 sequence is 15 residues long. With 2 bases clipped from V and 8 bases from J, the junction kept 6 bases outside the gene matches. CDR3 in amino acids: CASSFPGQGVYEQFF. In DNA form, the CDR3 reads TGTGCCAGCAGCTTTCCGGGACAGGGGGTTTATGAGCAGTTCTTC.

In nucleotides, the CDR3 is TGTGCCAGCAGTTCGGACAGGGGTCGGCGGAACACTGAAGCTTTCTTT. Translating it yields CASSSDRGRRNTEAFF. The chain is built from TRBV27 and TRBJ1-1, with TRBD1 identical over 9 bases. From germline, CDR1 is MNHEY and CDR2 SMNVEV (reference sequence). This CDR3 has 16 residues. J was trimmed by 1 base and V by 4 bases; bases with no gene match: 7.

The chain combines TRBV3-1 (or the pseudogene TRBV3-2) with TRBJ2-5; 10 nucleotides agree with TRBD2. This CDR3 region has 17 residues. Per the germline V gene, CDR1 is LGHDT and CDR2 is YNNKEL (reference sequence). V gave up 1 base and J gave up 0 bases; unmatched junction bases: 5. The CDR3 bases are TGTGCCAGCAGCCAAGGGACTAGCGGCCACTACCAAGAGACCCAGTACTTC. Translated: CASSQGTSGHYQETQYF.

This clone came up a few times. V and J are TRBV28 and TRBJ1-6; 8 bases map to TRBD1. Losses at the gene ends were 11 bases for V and 7 bases for J; bases not matched to a gene: 10. From germline, CDR1 is MDHEN and CDR2 SYDVKM. CDR3 size: 14 residues. The CDR3 DNA follows: TGTGCCGCGGGACGCACAGGGGGGAATTCACCCCTCCACTTT. It yields the protein CAAGRTGGNSPLHF.

J is TRBJ2-3 and V is TRBV19, with TRBD2 matching over 7 bases. Germline assignment: CDR1 LNHDA and CDR2 SQIVND (reference sequence). The CDR3 contains 14 residues. Trimming took 7 bases from V and 3 from J; bases not matched to a gene: 7. The CDR3 DNA reads as TGTGCCAGTACGCCTGGGAGGGCGACAGATACGCAGTATTTT. Translating it yields CASTPGRATDTQYF.

This clone was found a few times. The rearrangement links TRBV28 to TRBJ2-7; D perhaps matches TRBD1 (5 bases). This CDR3 contains 14 residues. Germline assignment: CDR1 MDHEN and CDR2 SYDVKM. The ends were cut back, 5 bases at V and 10 bases at J, with 21 bases in the middle. CDR3 sequence: CASSEGATVTSQYF. The CDR3 DNA sequence: TGTGCCAGCAGTGAAGGGGCGACGGTTACGAGTCAGTACTTC.

This sequence joins TRBV30 and TRBJ2-7, with 8 positions matching TRBD1. CDR1 is GTSNPN, CDR2 SVGIG, per germline (reference sequence). This CDR3 has 14 amino acids. The junction had 6 bases not matched to a gene; V was cut back by 3 bases and J by 2 bases. In DNA form, the CDR3 reads TGTGCCTGGAGCAAGACAGGGGTTACCTACGAGCAGTACTTC. Translating it yields CAWSKTGVTYEQYF.

This clone was counted once. V gene TRBV19 combines with J gene TRBJ2-6; TRBD2 aligns across 14 bases. J gave up 2 bases and V 7 bases, and 4 bases lay outside the gene matches. The CDR3 runs to 17 residues. Germline lookup yields CDR1 LNHDA and CDR2 SQIVND (reference sequence). This CDR3 is CASKRGLAGAGANVLTF. Here the CDR3 DNA reads TGTGCCAGTAAGAGGGGACTAGCGGGAGCTGGGGCCAACGTCCTGACTTTC.

The count of this clone is one. This rearrangement joins TRBV10-3 to TRBJ1-1, with a tentative D call TRBD1 (6 bases). Germline loops: CDR1 ENHRY, CDR2 SYGVKD. The CDR3 covers 11 residues. V lost 6 bases and J lost 9, with 11 bases in between. The CDR3 DNA follows: TGTGCCATCAGCTCCGACAGGCAAGCTTTCTTT. It translates to CAISSDRQAFF.

The chain combines TRBV9 with TRBJ1-1; 7 bases agree with TRBD1. V was clipped by 0 bases and J by 5 bases; unmatched bases: 1. This CDR3 region has 13 residues. Germline CDR1 is SGDLS and CDR2 is YYNGEE. Here the CDR3 DNA reads TGTGCCAGCAGCGTAGGGACAGGTACTGAAGCTTTCTTT. It yields the protein CASSVGTGTEAFF.

This sequence joins TRBV5-4 and TRBJ2-7; 10 bases map to TRBD2. The junction had 6 bases not matched to a gene; V was cut back by 4 bases and J by 2 bases. Germline assignment: CDR1 SGHNT and CDR2 YYREEE (reference sequence). This CDR3 has 15 residues. The DNA for the CDR3 is TGTGCCAGCAGCCCGGGACTAGCGCGTACCTACGAGCAGTACTTC. Protein sequence: CASSPGLARTYEQYF.

The chain couples TRBV28 to TRBJ2-4; 7 nucleotides align to TRBD1. Germline V gene data show CDR1 as MDHEN and CDR2 as SYDVKM. V gave up 2 bases and J gave up 7 bases; unmatched junction bases: 2. The CDR3 spans 13 residues. In DNA form, the CDR3 reads TGTGCCAGCAGTTTAACAGGGGTGAACATTCAGTACTTC. It specifies CASSLTGVNIQYF.

This clone was recorded a few times. V and J are TRBV7-2 and TRBJ2-7, with TRBD2 matching over 11 bases. CDR3 length: 16 amino acids. After removal of 5 bases from V and 0 bases from J, the junction contained 6 bases not matched to a gene. The V gene's germline CDR1 is SGHTA and CDR2 FQGNSA. The CDR3 DNA is TGTGCCAGCAGCCCAGCGGGACTAGCGGCCTCCTACGAGCAGTACTTC. This encodes CASSPAGLAASYEQYF. The complete variable domain, with remaining parts taken from reference TRBV7-2 and TRBJ2-7, reads GAGVSQSPSNKVTEKGKDVELRCDPISGHTALYWYRQSLGQGLEFLIYFQGNSAPDKSGLPSDRFSAERTGGSVSTLTIQRTQQEDSAVYLCASSPAGLAASYEQYFGPGTRLTVT.

The chain uses TRBV7-9 and TRBJ2-7; 10 nucleotides agree with TRBD2. The CDR3 extends over 19 amino acids. Losses at the gene ends were 4 bases for V and 0 bases for J; bases not matched to a gene: 15. The germline gives CDR1 SEHNR, CDR2 FQNEAQ (reference sequence). The CDR3: CASSSPVASGGRDSYEQYF. In nucleotides, the CDR3 is TGTGCCAGCAGCTCCCCCGTAGCTAGCGGGGGCCGGGACTCCTACGAGCAGTACTTC.

The rearrangement uses TRBV6-5 and TRBJ1-2, with unresolved D. The CDR3 runs 14 residues. The germline V gene has CDR1 MNHEY and CDR2 SVGAGI. Trimming shortened V by 5 bases and J by 4 bases, and 14 bases separated the two germline ends. The DNA of the CDR3 is TGTGCCAGCAGTACAGCTGTACGCCCCTATGGCTACACCTTC. Translation gives CASSTAVRPYGYTF.

This chain uses TRBV28 with TRBJ2-7; D possibly corresponds to TRBD2 (5 bases). Germline assignment: CDR1 MDHEN and CDR2 SYDVKM. The CDR3 consists of 15 residues. The V end was cut by 6 bases, the J end by 5 bases, with 20 bases between. The CDR3 sequence is CASSPVGGREDEQYF. DNA of the CDR3: TGTGCCAGCAGCCCGGTCGGTGGCCGGGAAGACGAGCAGTACTTC.

In its sample, this clone was seen once. This chain connects TRBV5-4 to TRBJ1-2, with D possibly matching TRBD1 (6 bases). Germline lookup yields CDR1 SGHNT and CDR2 YYREEE (reference sequence). There are 13 residues in the CDR3. V was trimmed by 3 bases and J by 4 bases, leaving 10 bases between them. CDR3 loop: CASSSTDSYGYTF. Written as DNA, the CDR3 is TGTGCCAGCAGCTCCACGGACAGCTATGGCTACACCTTC.

The chain carries TRBV27 and TRBJ2-5, with D possibly being TRBD2 (5 bases). The CDR3 length is 13 residues. The ends were cut back, 6 bases at V and 2 bases at J, with 10 bases in the middle. Germline V gives CDR1 MNHEY, CDR2 SMNVEV (reference sequence). CDR3 bases: TGTGCCAGCAGCTCACTAGGTCAAGAGACCCAGTACTTC. It encodes CASSSLGQETQYF.

Only one count was recorded for this clone. V is TRBV6-6 and J is TRBJ1-1; no clear D gene. The CDR3 spans 15 residues. Trimming cost V 1 base and J 1 base, with 10 bases left between them. Germline CDR1 and CDR2: MNHNY and SVGAGI (reference sequence). CDR3 protein: CASSYFVGPNTEAFF. The CDR3 DNA is TGTGCCAGCAGTTACTTCGTGGGCCCGAACACTGAAGCTTTCTTT.

This clone showed up just once. V usage is TRBV13 and J usage is TRBJ2-7; maybe TRBD2 (5 bases). V gave up 3 bases and J gave up 1 base, with 13 bases separating them. The germline gives CDR1 PRHDT, CDR2 FYEKMQ (reference sequence). The CDR3 runs to 15 residues. The CDR3 DNA reads as TGTGCCAGCAGCTTCAAGCCGAGGGATTCCTACGAGCAGTACTTC. Amino acids: CASSFKPRDSYEQYF.

This chain links TRBV30 with TRBJ1-3; D call uncertain. The V gene's germline CDR1 is GTSNPN and CDR2 SVGIG (reference sequence). CDR3 size: 16 residues. With 2 bases removed from V and 0 bases from J, the gap between germline ends came to 14 bases. The CDR3 sequence: CAWSFGAPSSGNTIYF. The CDR3 nucleotides are TGTGCCTGGAGTTTCGGAGCCCCAAGCTCTGGAAACACCATATATTTT.

The chain carries TRBV14 and TRBJ2-2, with D tentatively TRBD2 (7 bases). Per the germline V gene, CDR1 is SGHDN and CDR2 is FVKESK. The length of the CDR3 is 20 residues. Trimming removed 2 bases from V and 1 base from J, with 23 bases in between. CDR3: CASSQRPRRGFRGNTGELFF. CDR3 DNA: TGTGCCAGCAGCCAAAGACCACGGCGGGGGTTCAGGGGGAACACCGGGGAGCTGTTTTTT.

This rearrangement joins TRBV5-5 to TRBJ2-1; weak D call: TRBD2 (6 bases). Trimming pared 1 base from V and 4 bases from J, leaving 15 bases between. Germline values: CDR1 SGHKS, CDR2 YYEKEE (reference sequence). The CDR3 has 16 residues. In DNA, the CDR3 is TGTGCCAGCAGCTTGAGGGAGGCGGGGCCGTACAATGAGCAGTTCTTC. This gives the protein CASSLREAGPYNEQFF.

The chain combines TRBV5-1 with TRBJ2-1; a weak D match, TRBD2 (5 bases). V lost 0 bases and J lost 2, with 21 bases in between. CDR3 length equals 19 residues. CDR1 SGHRS and CDR2 YFSETQ come from the germline V gene. CDR3: CASSLEPGSYSLPYNEQFF. The CDR3 DNA reads TGCGCCAGCAGCTTGGAGCCGGGATCCTACAGCCTGCCCTACAATGAGCAGTTCTTC. Full variable domain (outside the CDR3, taken from reference TRBV5-1 and TRBJ2-1): KAGVTQTPRYLIKTRGQQVTLSCSPISGHRSVSWYQQTPGQGLQFLFEYFSETQRNKGNFPGRFSGRQFSNSRSEMNVSTLELGDSALYLCASSLEPGSYSLPYNEQFFGPGTRLTVL.

The rearrangement joins TRBV6-2 or TRBV6-3 to TRBJ2-1; 11 bases align to TRBD2. The V segment lost 5 bases and the J segment 7 bases; nucleotides outside the gene matches: 1. This CDR3 spans 13 amino acids. Germline values: CDR1 MNHEY, CDR2 SVGEGT. The CDR3 nucleotides are TGTGCCAGCAGTCTAGCGGGGGGAAATGAGCAGTTCTTC. Translated: CASSLAGGNEQFF.

The CDR3 spells CASSLEPRAGETQYF. DNA of the CDR3: TGTGCCAGCAGCTTAGAACCCAGGGCTGGGGAGACCCAGTACTTC. The J gene is TRBJ2-5, the V gene TRBV11-3; perhaps TRBD1 as D (5 bases). The germline V and J ends were trimmed by 0 bases and 5 bases, with 13 bases remaining between them. Germline V gene sequence: CDR1 SGHNT, CDR2 YENEEA. The CDR3 has 15 amino acids.

The chain has TRBV5-5 and TRBJ2-7; D uncertain. The CDR3 covers 13 residues. Germline V gene sequence: CDR1 SGHKS, CDR2 YYEKEE (reference sequence). V was clipped by 2 bases and J by 1 base, with 7 bases between them. The CDR3: CASSFPTSYEQYF. The CDR3 nucleotides are TGTGCCAGCAGCTTCCCTACTTCCTACGAGCAGTACTTC.

This chain joins TRBV28 and TRBJ2-7; D is undetermined. Germline CDR1 MDHEN, CDR2 SYDVKM. This CDR3 spans 14 amino acids. V dropped 6 bases and J dropped 2 bases, with 14 bases sitting between them. CDR3 DNA sequence: TGTGCCAGCAGGGCAGTTGTCAGGCCCTACGAGCAGTACTTC. It specifies CASRAVVRPYEQYF.

The chain joins TRBV4-1 to TRBJ2-5; 12 bases align to TRBD2. V lost 1 base to trimming and J lost 5 bases; unmatched junction nucleotides: 8. This CDR3 region has 17 residues. The germline gives CDR1 MGHRA, CDR2 YSYEKL. CDR3 protein: CASSQGTSGNGSETQYF. The DNA of the CDR3 is TGCGCCAGCAGCCAAGGGACTAGCGGGAATGGAAGTGAGACCCAGTACTTC.